This record looks at one T cell receptor (beta chain) sequence and its context. Germline V gene lookup returns CDR1 SGHAT and CDR2 FQNNGV. CDR3 length: 16 amino acids. Trimming took off 7 bases at V and 4 bases at J, with 19 bases between the two ends. The sample belongs to a study of blood T cell repertoires in COVID-19. Study information: Samples taken during acute and convalescent COVID-19 were collected in the United States, Italy and Spain. Sample material is recorded as cDNA or gDNA derived from T cells, B-cell-depleted T cells, or PBMCs.

Here immunoSEQ multiplex PCR was the method, and the copy in TCRdb shows in-frame clones only, minus some. This table holds about 220,000 clones, about 78% found once. V is TRBV11-2 and J is TRBJ2-2, with D possibly being TRBD2 (7 bases). The sample comprised peripheral blood. The receptor comes from a woman in her 70s with acute or convalescent COVID-19. The CDR3 region is CASTQRGALSTGELFF. The CDR3 DNA follows: TGTGCCAGCACTCAACGGGGGGCTTTAAGCACCGGGGAGCTGTTTTTT.